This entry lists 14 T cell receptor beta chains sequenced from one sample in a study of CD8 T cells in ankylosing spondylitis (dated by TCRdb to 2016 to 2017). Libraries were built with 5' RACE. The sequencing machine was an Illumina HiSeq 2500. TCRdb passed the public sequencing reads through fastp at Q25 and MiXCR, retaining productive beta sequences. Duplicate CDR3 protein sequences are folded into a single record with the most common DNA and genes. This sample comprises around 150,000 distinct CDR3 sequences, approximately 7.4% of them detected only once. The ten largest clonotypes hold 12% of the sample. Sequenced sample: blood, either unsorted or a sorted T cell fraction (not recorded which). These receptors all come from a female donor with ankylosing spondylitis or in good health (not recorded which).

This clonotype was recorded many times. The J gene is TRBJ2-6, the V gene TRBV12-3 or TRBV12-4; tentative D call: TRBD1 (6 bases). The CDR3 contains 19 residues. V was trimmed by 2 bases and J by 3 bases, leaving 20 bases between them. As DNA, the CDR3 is TGTGCCAGCAGTTTATCTTTCGGACAGTTCATTTATGGGGCCAACGTCCTGACTTTC. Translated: CASSLSFGQFIYGANVLTF.

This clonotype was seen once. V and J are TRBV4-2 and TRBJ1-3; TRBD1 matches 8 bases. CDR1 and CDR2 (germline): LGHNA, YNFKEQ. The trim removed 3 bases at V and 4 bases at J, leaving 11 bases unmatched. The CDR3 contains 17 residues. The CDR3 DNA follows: TGTGCCAGCAGCCAGGTTGACCAGGGGGCGGTCGGAAACACCATATATTTT. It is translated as CASSQVDQGAVGNTIYF.

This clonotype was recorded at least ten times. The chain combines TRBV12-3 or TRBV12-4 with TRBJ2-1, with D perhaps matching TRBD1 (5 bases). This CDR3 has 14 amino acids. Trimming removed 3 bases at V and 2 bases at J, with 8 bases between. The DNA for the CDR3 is TGTGCCAGCAGTTTGATGGGGCCCTACAATGAGCAGTTCTTC. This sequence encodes CASSLMGPYNEQFF.

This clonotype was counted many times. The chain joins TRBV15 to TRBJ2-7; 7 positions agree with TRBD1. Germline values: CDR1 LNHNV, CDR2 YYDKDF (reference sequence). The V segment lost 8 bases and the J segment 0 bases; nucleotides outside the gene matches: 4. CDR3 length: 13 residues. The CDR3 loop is CATSGTASYEQYF. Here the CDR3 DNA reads TGTGCCACCTCCGGGACAGCCTCCTACGAGCAGTACTTC.

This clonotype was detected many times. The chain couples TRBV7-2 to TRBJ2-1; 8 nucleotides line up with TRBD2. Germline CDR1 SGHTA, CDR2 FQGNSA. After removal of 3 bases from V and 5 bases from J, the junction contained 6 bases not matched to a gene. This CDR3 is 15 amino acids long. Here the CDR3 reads CASSLLAGMNNEQFF. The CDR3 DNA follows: TGTGCCAGCAGCTTGTTAGCGGGGATGAACAATGAGCAGTTCTTC.

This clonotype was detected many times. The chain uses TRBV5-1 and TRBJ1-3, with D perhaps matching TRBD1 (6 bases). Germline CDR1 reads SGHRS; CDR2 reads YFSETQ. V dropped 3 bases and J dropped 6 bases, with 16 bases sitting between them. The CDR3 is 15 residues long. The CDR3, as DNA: TGCGCCAGCAGCTCCCTGACAGGAGCGAAAAACACCATATATTTT. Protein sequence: CASSSLTGAKNTIYF.

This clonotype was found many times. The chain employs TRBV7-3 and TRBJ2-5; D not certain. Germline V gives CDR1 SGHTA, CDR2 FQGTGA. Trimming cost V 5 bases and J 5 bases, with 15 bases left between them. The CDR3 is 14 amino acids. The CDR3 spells CASSMTMTDETQYF. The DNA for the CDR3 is TGTGCCAGCAGCATGACAATGACGGATGAGACCCAGTACTTC. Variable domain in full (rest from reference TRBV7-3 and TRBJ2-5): GAGVSQTPSNKVTEKGKYVELRCDPISGHTALYWYRQSLGQGPEFLIYFQGTGAADDSGLPNDRFFAVRPEGSVSTLKIQRTERGDSAVYLCASSMTMTDETQYFGPGTRLLVL.

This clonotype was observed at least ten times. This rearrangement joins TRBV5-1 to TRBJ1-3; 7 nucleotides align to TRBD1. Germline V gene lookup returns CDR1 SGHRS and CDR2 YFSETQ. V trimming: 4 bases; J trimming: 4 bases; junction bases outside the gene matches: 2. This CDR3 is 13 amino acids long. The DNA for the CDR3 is TGCGCCAGCAGCAGGGGACAGGGAAACACCATATATTTT. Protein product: CASSRGQGNTIYF.

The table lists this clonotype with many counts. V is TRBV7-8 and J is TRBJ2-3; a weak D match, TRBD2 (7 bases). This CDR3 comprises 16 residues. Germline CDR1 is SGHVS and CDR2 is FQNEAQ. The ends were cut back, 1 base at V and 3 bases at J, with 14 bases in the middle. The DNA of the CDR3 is TGTGCCAGCAGCTTAGTACCTAGGGGGGGGACAGATACGCAGTATTTT. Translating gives CASSLVPRGGTDTQYF.

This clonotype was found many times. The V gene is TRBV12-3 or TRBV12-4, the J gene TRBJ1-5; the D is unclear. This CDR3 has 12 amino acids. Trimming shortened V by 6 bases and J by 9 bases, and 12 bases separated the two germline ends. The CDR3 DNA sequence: TGTGCCAGCAGGTTCAGGTTAGCGCCCCAGCATTTT. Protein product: CASRFRLAPQHF.

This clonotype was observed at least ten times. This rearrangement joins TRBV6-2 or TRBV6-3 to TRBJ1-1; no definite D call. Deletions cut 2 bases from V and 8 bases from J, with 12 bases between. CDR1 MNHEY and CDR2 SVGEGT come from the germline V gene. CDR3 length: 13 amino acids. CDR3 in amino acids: CASSYGRPGEAFF. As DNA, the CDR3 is TGTGCCAGCAGTTACGGCAGGCCGGGCGAAGCTTTCTTT.

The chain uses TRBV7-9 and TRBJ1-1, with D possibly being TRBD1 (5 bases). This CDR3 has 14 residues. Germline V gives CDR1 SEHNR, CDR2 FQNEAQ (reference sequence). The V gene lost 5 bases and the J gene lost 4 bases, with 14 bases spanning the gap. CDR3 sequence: CASSPRLGVTEAFF. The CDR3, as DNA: TGTGCCAGCAGCCCCCGTCTGGGGGTCACTGAAGCTTTCTTT.

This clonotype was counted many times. CDR3 protein: CASSLTPGVGGQPQHF. CDR3 nucleotide sequence: TGCGCCAGCAGCCTTACGCCGGGGGTAGGCGGTCAGCCCCAGCATTTT. The V and J genes are TRBV4-1 and TRBJ1-5, with D tentatively TRBD1 (5 bases). The CDR3 runs to 16 residues. Trimming took 4 bases from V and 6 from J, leaving 19 bases between them. CDR1 is MGHRA and CDR2 is YSYEKL in the germline V gene.

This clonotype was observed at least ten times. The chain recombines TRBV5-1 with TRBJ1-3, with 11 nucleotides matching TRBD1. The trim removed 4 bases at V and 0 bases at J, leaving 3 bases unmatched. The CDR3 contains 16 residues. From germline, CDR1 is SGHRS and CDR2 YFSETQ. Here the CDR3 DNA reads TGCGCCAGCAGCGCCGGACAGGGGGCCTCTGGAAACACCATATATTTT. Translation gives CASSAGQGASGNTIYF.